These T cell receptor beta chains were read from a single sample in a study of STAT3 mutations in large granular lymphocyte leukemia. Sequencing was performed with immunoSEQ multiplex PCR; in TCRdb, only in-frame clones are kept and a portion is missing. The repertoire holds about 42,000 clones, with 81% as singletons. The sequenced sample consisted of PBMCs. These receptors all stem from a human donor with T large granular lymphocyte leukemia. Some clones in this sample may be carry-over from other donors' samples. Each CDR3 is given with its conserved first and last residue.

>TRBJ1-6|TRBV19
CASSIQKTGGNSPLHF
>TRBJ1-6|TRBV6-5
CASSSGRNSPLHF
>TRBJ2-3|TRBV9
CASSTKAGGSTDTQYF
>TRBJ1-2|TRBV25-1
CASSEELTTSGYTF
>TRBJ2-2|TRBV27
CASRPRGTNTGELFF
>TRBJ2-5|TRBV4-1
CASSQGVEAQYF
>TRBJ1-5|TRBV5-4
CASSLDGAGNQPQHF
>TRBJ2-2|TRBV10-2
CASKPSSVGELFF
>TRBJ2-1|TRBV30
CAWSTGGLGEQFF
>TRBJ1-3|TRBV6-5
CASSRVGSGNTIYF
>TRBJ1-1|TRBV5-1
CASSPLGTSWLGTEAFF
>TRBJ1-5|TRBV27
CASSPGPAPDQPQHF
>TRBJ2-2|TRBV5-1
CASSPRTGESTGELFF
>TRBJ1-1|TRBV6-1
CASSDDRGDTEAFF
>TRBJ2-5|TRBV29-1
CSVPTSGGETQYF
>TRBJ1-2|TRBV4-1
CASSQEGAAYGYTF
>TRBJ1-5|TRBV6-6
CASSPRTYSNQPQHF
>TRBJ1-2|TRBV7-9
CASSGTGAHGYTF
>TRBJ2-2|TRBV19
CASTDLRRVSGELFF
>TRBJ2-1|TRBV5-1
CASSFTSSSYNEQFF